The 32 T cell receptor beta chains in this list originate from one sample, sequenced in a study of human T cells and chemical hapten exposure. Stated time point: patch test 1, 2 weeks after DPC sensitization. Treatment specified: therapeutic diphenylcyclopropenone sensitization with weekly scalp DPC. The authors' total RNA extraction used unfractionated whole blood. TCRdb recomputed calls from the RACE reads with MiXCR, one row per CDR3 protein. The sample holds some 53,000 distinct CDR3 sequences; 8% to 13% are singletons and the top ten take about 1.7%. The source was whole blood, collected in connection with sensitization to the hapten diphenylcyclopropenone (DPC). These receptors originate from a woman aged 40 to 50 with alopecia areata. Some clones in this sample may be carry-over from other donors' samples.

This clonotype was found many times. The gene calls are TRBV29-1 and TRBJ1-1; tentative D call: TRBD1 (6 bases). The length of the CDR3 is 14 residues. V lost 5 bases, J lost 1 base, and 14 bases lay in between. CDR1 and CDR2 (germline): SQVTM, ANQGSEA. The CDR3, as DNA: TGCAGCGTTACAACAGGGTCGGGGAACACTGAAGCTTTCTTT. It specifies CSVTTGSGNTEAFF.

This sequence joins TRBV4-3 and TRBJ1-5, with D unresolved. The CDR3 consists of 15 residues. V dropped 0 bases and J dropped 9 bases, with 15 bases sitting between them. Per germline, CDR1 LGHNA and CDR2 YSLEER. The CDR3 DNA reads TGCGCCAGCAGCCAAGATTTTGCAGATTCGGGGCCCCAGCATTTT. It is translated as CASSQDFADSGPQHF.

This clonotype came up a few times. CDR3 nucleotides: TGTGCCAGCAGCCCCTTTTCGGGACTAAAAAACATTCAGTACTTC. Residues: CASSPFSGLKNIQYF. This sequence joins TRBV7-9 and TRBJ2-4, with 7 bases lining up with TRBD2. From germline, CDR1 is SEHNR and CDR2 FQNEAQ (reference sequence). The CDR3 extends over 15 amino acids. V gave up 5 bases and J gave up 4 bases; unmatched junction bases: 8. Full variable domain (rest looked up from reference TRBV7-9 and TRBJ2-4): DTGVSQNPRHKITKRGQNVTFRCDPISEHNRLYWYRQTLGQGPEFLTYFQNEAQLEKSRLLSDRFSAERPKGSFSTLEIQRTEQGDSAMYLCASSPFSGLKNIQYFGAGTRLSVL.

This clonotype was recorded a few times. The CDR3 is CASSLLQGANTIYF. CDR3 bases: TGTGCCAGCAGCTTATTACAGGGCGCAAACACCATATATTTT. The chain joins TRBV13 to TRBJ1-3, with a possible D match to TRBD1 (6 bases). This CDR3 is 14 amino acids long. The V end was cut by 2 bases, the J end by 6 bases, with 11 bases between. Germline CDR1 reads PRHDT; CDR2 reads FYEKMQ (reference sequence).

The chain joins TRBV29-1 to TRBJ1-1; TRBD1 aligns across 8 bases. V was clipped by 6 bases and J by 0 bases; unmatched bases: 3. Looked up from germline, CDR1 is SQVTM and CDR2 is ANQGSEA. The CDR3 consists of 13 residues. This chain's CDR3 is CSVSGGLNTEAFF. The CDR3 coding sequence is TGCAGCGTCTCAGGGGGCCTGAACACTGAAGCTTTCTTT.

CDR3 residues: CASSFVGQNIQYF. The CDR3 DNA reads as TGTGCCAGCAGTTTTGTGGGACAAAACATTCAGTACTTC. V gene TRBV28 combines with J gene TRBJ2-4; D tentatively reads TRBD1 or TRBD2 (5 bases each). V shed 3 bases and J shed 5 bases, with 8 bases lying between them. This CDR3 comprises 13 residues. The V gene's germline CDR1 is MDHEN and CDR2 SYDVKM.

This clonotype was detected a few times. The chain couples TRBV28 to TRBJ2-1; maybe TRBD2 (5 bases). The V gene's germline CDR1 is MDHEN and CDR2 SYDVKM. The length of the CDR3 is 12 residues. Between the trimmed V and J ends, which lost 8 bases and 5 bases, there was a span of 10 bases. The CDR3 region is CASRPGNNEQFF. In DNA form, the CDR3 reads TGTGCCAGCCGCCCGGGGAACAATGAGCAGTTCTTC.

The chain carries TRBV28 and TRBJ2-7; D is undetermined. This CDR3 contains 11 residues. V was clipped by 6 bases and J by 6 bases, with 9 bases between them. Germline CDR1 and CDR2: MDHEN and SYDVKM. CDR3 nucleotide sequence: TGTGCCAGCAGCTCTCTTCTCGAGCAGTACTTC. It specifies CASSSLLEQYF. Using reference TRBV28 and TRBJ2-7 for the parts outside the CDR3, the full variable domain is DVKVTQSSRYLVKRTGEKVFLECVQDMDHENMFWYRQDPGLGLRLIYFSYDVKMKEKGDIPEGYSVSREKKERFSLILESASTNQTSMYLCASSSLLEQYFGPGTRLTVT.

This clonotype has at least ten counts. The V call is TRBV5-1, the J call TRBJ2-3; 8 bases are shared with TRBD1. Germline CDR1 is SGHRS and CDR2 is YFSETQ. The J segment lost 2 bases and the V segment lost 0 bases, leaving 8 bases of the junction unmatched. The CDR3 is 17 amino acids. CDR3 in DNA: TGCGCCAGCAGCTTGGGGGCAGGGGGCTTCCCCACAGATACGCAGTATTTT. It specifies CASSLGAGGFPTDTQYF.

The table lists this clonotype with a few counts. This chain links TRBV6-5 with TRBJ1-2, with 9 bases fitting TRBD1. CDR1 MNHEY and CDR2 SVGAGI come from the germline V gene. The CDR3 is made up of 16 amino acids. Trimming removed 0 bases from V and 3 bases from J; junction bases left unmatched: 5. The CDR3 DNA reads TGTGCCAGCAGTTACTCCTCCGGGACAGGGCACTATGGCTACACCTTC. Translated: CASSYSSGTGHYGYTF.

The chain uses TRBV3-1 and TRBJ1-6; TRBD1 is a possible D gene (6 bases). Trimming cost V 4 bases and J 10 bases, with 17 bases left between them. The CDR3 totals 15 residues. Germline values: CDR1 LGHDT, CDR2 YNNKEL (reference sequence). CDR3 loop: CASSRGTTGASPLHF. CDR3 bases: TGTGCCAGCAGCCGTGGGACAACGGGCGCCTCACCCCTCCACTTT.

This clonotype was counted a few times. V is TRBV12-3 or TRBV12-4 and J is TRBJ2-7, with a weak D call TRBD2 (5 bases). The ends were cut back, 5 bases at V and 6 bases at J, with 20 bases in the middle. This CDR3 region has 15 residues. CDR3 DNA: TGTGCCAGCAGTAACAACGACGGGGTAGTGCGCGAGCAGTACTTC. Translated: CASSNNDGVVREQYF.

This clonotype was picked up a small number of times. This chain joins TRBV7-9 and TRBJ2-1, with D possibly matching TRBD2 (5 bases). CDR1 is SEHNR, CDR2 FQNEAQ, per germline (reference sequence). Trimming took off 5 bases at V and 6 bases at J, with 8 bases between the two ends. The CDR3 loop spans 12 amino acids. The CDR3 coding sequence is TGTGCCAGCAGCCGGACTTTCAATGAGCAGTTCTTC. The encoded protein is CASSRTFNEQFF.

This chain joins TRBV10-2 and TRBJ1-1, with unresolved D. Germline CDR1 reads WSHSY; CDR2 reads SAAADI. This CDR3 spans 13 amino acids. The V and J ends lost 3 bases and 2 bases respectively, with 7 bases between them. CDR3 DNA sequence: TGCGCCAGCAGTGAACAGAAAAACACTGAAGCTTTCTTT. Its protein is CASSEQKNTEAFF.

The rearrangement links TRBV15 to TRBJ2-7; 11 bases fit TRBD2. This CDR3 has 14 residues. The V and J ends lost 3 bases and 11 bases, in that order; junction bases with no gene match: 9. Germline-derived CDR1 and CDR2 are LNHNV and YYDKDF (reference sequence). The CDR3 DNA is TGTGCCACCAGCAGGGGCGCGCTAGCGGGAGGCGAGTACTTC. Translating gives CATSRGALAGGEYF.

This clonotype showed up many times. The chain has TRBV20-1 and TRBJ2-1, with 10 bases that match TRBD2. The germline V gene encodes CDR1 DFQATT and CDR2 SNEGSKA (reference sequence). This CDR3 is 15 amino acids long. V was clipped by 1 base and J by 4 bases; unmatched bases: 4. This CDR3 reads CSARANSGRYNEQFF. CDR3 nucleotide sequence: TGCAGTGCTAGAGCTAATAGCGGGAGGTACAATGAGCAGTTCTTC.

CDR3 sequence: CSAIPVTSYEQYF. Written as DNA, the CDR3 is TGCAGTGCTATCCCTGTGACTAGTTACGAGCAGTACTTC. V and J are TRBV20-1 and TRBJ2-7; D might be TRBD2 (6 bases). Germline V gene data show CDR1 as DFQATT and CDR2 as SNEGSKA (reference sequence). Trimming cost V 4 bases and J 4 bases, with 14 bases left between them. The CDR3 is 13 residues long.

This clonotype appeared a few times. The CDR3: CASSPGLAQETQYF. The CDR3 nucleotides read TGTGCCAGCAGCCCTGGACTGGCCCAAGAGACCCAGTACTTC. V usage is TRBV5-4 and J usage is TRBJ2-5, with a possible D match to TRBD2 (5 bases). V was cut by 4 bases and J by 1 base, with 11 bases left in between. Germline V gene sequence: CDR1 SGHNT, CDR2 YYREEE (reference sequence). The CDR3 runs to 14 residues.

This clonotype has more than one count but fewer than ten. This rearrangement joins TRBV9 to TRBJ1-6; D gene uncertain. Germline assignment: CDR1 SGDLS and CDR2 YYNGEE. The CDR3 is 15 amino acids. V lost 2 bases and J 0 bases, leaving 6 bases between the germline ends. The CDR3 sequence is CASSVSSSYNSPLHF. For the CDR3, the DNA is TGTGCCAGCAGCGTTAGTAGCTCCTATAATTCACCCCTCCACTTT.

This clonotype turned up a few times. This chain connects TRBV27 to TRBJ2-1; D may be TRBD2 (5 bases). V lost 6 bases to trimming and J lost 4 bases, with 16 bases between them. The CDR3 extends over 15 amino acids. From germline, CDR1 is MNHEY and CDR2 SMNVEV (reference sequence). CDR3 coding DNA: TGTGCCAGCAGGTCGGGATTCTCCCAATACAATGAGCAGTTCTTC. Residues: CASRSGFSQYNEQFF.

This clonotype was seen a few times. Here the CDR3 reads CASSQEDWSEQYF. The CDR3 region has the DNA TGTGCCAGCAGCCAAGAGGATTGGAGCGAGCAGTACTTC. The rearrangement links TRBV3-1 to TRBJ2-7, with D uncertain. Trimming stripped 0 bases from V and 6 bases from J, with 9 bases between. Germline CDR1 and CDR2: LGHDT and YNNKEL (reference sequence). The CDR3 contains 13 residues.

This clonotype was picked up many times. The V call is TRBV9, the J call TRBJ2-3; D gene ambiguous. V lost 0 bases and J lost 0, with 8 bases in between. Germline V gene sequence: CDR1 SGDLS, CDR2 YYNGEE. The length of the CDR3 is 15 residues. The CDR3 reads CASSVGTSSTDTQYF. The CDR3 nucleotides read TGTGCCAGCAGCGTAGGTACCTCTAGCACAGATACGCAGTATTTT.

V is TRBV18 and J is TRBJ2-3, with D possibly being TRBD2 (5 bases). From germline, CDR1 is KGHSH and CDR2 LQKENI. CDR3 length: 13 amino acids. The germline V and J ends were trimmed by 2 bases and 2 bases, with 5 bases remaining between them. CDR3 sequence (DNA): TGTGCCAGCTCACCAGACTACACAGATACGCAGTATTTT. It specifies CASSPDYTDTQYF.

This clonotype was observed many times. The genes are TRBV29-1 and TRBJ1-1, with 7 bases lining up with TRBD1. The CDR3 covers 13 residues. CDR1 is SQVTM, CDR2 ANQGSEA, per germline. The ends lost 1 base at V and 4 bases at J; junction bases unmatched: 3. The CDR3 loop is CSVEVDRATEAFF. CDR3 bases: TGCAGCGTTGAAGTCGACAGGGCCACTGAAGCTTTCTTT.

The J gene is TRBJ2-2, the V gene TRBV7-9, with TRBD2 matching over 11 bases. Germline CDR1 reads SEHNR; CDR2 reads FQNEAQ (reference sequence). With 7 bases clipped from V and 1 base from J, the junction kept 20 bases outside the gene matches. The CDR3 has 21 residues. In DNA, the CDR3 is TGTGCCAGCACTTTCCAGAACCCACCGGGACTAGCGGACCTGAACACCGGGGAGCTGTTTTTT. Its translation: CASTFQNPPGLADLNTGELFF.

This clonotype has just a few counts. The DNA of the CDR3 is TGCAGCGCGCCCTCCTACAATGAGCAGTTCTTC. Its protein product is CSAPSYNEQFF. The chain carries TRBV29-1 and TRBJ2-1; no definite D call. V was shortened by 7 bases and J by 0 bases, with 4 bases between the two germline ends. Germline V lookup: CDR1 SQVTM, CDR2 ANQGSEA. CDR3 length: 11 amino acids.

This chain joins TRBV6-5 and TRBJ2-1; 13 bases are a match to TRBD2. Losses at the gene ends were 5 bases for V and 8 bases for J; bases not matched to a gene: 6. The CDR3 is 15 amino acids. CDR1 and CDR2 (germline): MNHEY, SVGAGI. The CDR3 DNA reads TGTGCCAGCAGTCACACTAGCGGGGGGGAACATGAGCAGTTCTTC. It encodes CASSHTSGGEHEQFF.

V is TRBV9 and J is TRBJ2-7; a possible D gene is TRBD1 (6 bases). Trimming cost V 3 bases and J 0 bases, with 10 bases left between them. Germline V gene data show CDR1 as SGDLS and CDR2 as YYNGEE. This CDR3 comprises 14 residues. As DNA, the CDR3 is TGTGCCAGCAGCGGCCAGGACAGCTCCTACGAGCAGTACTTC. Translated, it gives CASSGQDSSYEQYF.

This clonotype was seen repeatedly, ten times or more. The chain's CDR3 is CASSLFRRQDYTF. The CDR3 coding sequence is TGTGCCAGCAGTTTATTTAGGCGTCAAGACTACACCTTC. The chain employs TRBV27 and TRBJ1-2; D not certain. The germline CDR1 and CDR2 sequences are MNHEY and SMNVEV (reference sequence). V was clipped by 1 base and J by 10 bases, with 13 bases between them. This CDR3 spans 13 amino acids.

The table lists this clonotype with many counts. The rearrangement uses TRBV6-5 and TRBJ2-1; TRBD2 matches 8 bases. The CDR3 sequence is 14 residues long. Germline V gives CDR1 MNHEY, CDR2 SVGAGI. V shed 6 bases, J shed 12 bases, and the junction held 13 bases outside the gene matches. Here the CDR3 reads CASSALSGKGRQFF. The CDR3 coding sequence is TGTGCCAGCAGCGCCCTTAGCGGGAAGGGGAGGCAGTTCTTC.

Regarding this clonotype: The conserved phenylalanine or tryptophan normally closing the CDR3 is absent here, so this likely arose from a read error. The genes are TRBV24-1 and TRBJ2-6; the D is unclear. V was clipped by 4 bases and J by 0 bases, with 6 bases between them. This CDR3 has 15 residues. Germline CDR1 reads KGHDR; CDR2 reads SFDVKD. The chain's CDR3 is CATSDPFSGANVLTS. CDR3 nucleotides: TGTGCCACCAGTGACCCGTTCTCTGGGGCCAACGTCCTGACTTCC.

This clonotype has ten or more counts. This chain links TRBV18 with TRBJ2-1; TRBD2 is a possible D gene (5 bases). The V end was cut by 1 base, the J end by 8 bases, with 15 bases between. CDR3 length equals 15 residues. CDR1 and CDR2 (germline): KGHSH, LQKENI. CDR3 protein: CASSPREAEGDEQFF. Written as DNA, the CDR3 is TGTGCCAGCTCACCACGAGAAGCAGAGGGCGATGAGCAGTTCTTC.